The rows below give T cell receptor beta chains drawn from one sample of a study of T cell responses to AZD1222 COVID-19 vaccine. Here immunoSEQ multiplex PCR was the method, and the copy in TCRdb shows in-frame clones only, minus some. Among tens of thousands of clones listed, about 88% were seen once. Sequences were derived from peripheral blood, sampled on day 0 of AZD1222 vaccination. These receptors were collected from an adult in good health. Each CDR3 is given with its conserved first and last residue. The D gene is left open where the match is weak. Some rows mark clone size as missing; the rest say once, few, many or name a class of expanded clone.

clone size,D gene,V gene,J gene,CDR3 DNA,CDR3 protein
NA,NA,TRBV5-1,TRBJ1-1,TGCGCCAGCAGCTTCCCCGGGAGGAACACTGAAGCTTTCTTT,CASSFPGRNTEAFF
NA,TRBD1,TRBV6-5,TRBJ1-4,TGTGCCAGCAGTAGACAGGGAGATAATGAAAAACTGTTTTTT,CASSRQGDNEKLFF
NA,NA,TRBV3-1/TRBV3-2,TRBJ2-3,TGTGCCAGCAGCCCGCGGACAGGCACAGATACGCAGTATTTT,CASSPRTGTDTQYF
NA,NA,TRBV7-7,TRBJ2-1,TGTGCCAGCTCTCGGAGAGAGGGGTCCTACAATGAGCAGTTCTTC,CASSRREGSYNEQFF
NA,NA,TRBV7-2,TRBJ2-1,TGTGCCAGCAGCACATATAGGAGGGGGAACAATGAGCAGTTCTTC,CASSTYRRGNNEQFF
NA,NA,TRBV25-1,TRBJ2-7,TGTGCCAGCAGTGATACAGGGTCGGGCGAGCAGTACTTC,CASSDTGSGEQYF
NA,NA,TRBV6-1,TRBJ2-7,TGTGCCAGCAGTGACAGCTCCTACGAGCAGTACTTC,CASSDSSYEQYF
NA,NA,TRBV9,TRBJ2-2,TGTGCCAGCAGCGCGTACACCGGGGAGCTGTTTTTT,CASSAYTGELFF
NA,NA,TRBV12-3/TRBV12-4,TRBJ1-1,TGTGCCAGCATCCCGGGGATGAACACTGAAGCTTTCTTT,CASIPGMNTEAFF
NA,TRBD2,TRBV3-1/TRBV3-2,TRBJ2-3,TGTGCCAGGACTAGCGGGATAACAGATACGCAGTATTTT,CARTSGITDTQYF
NA,TRBD1,TRBV6-2/TRBV6-3,TRBJ1-5,TGTGCCAGCAGCCCTTCGGGACAGGGTGGTACACAGCCCCAGCATTTT,CASSPSGQGGTQPQHF
once,TRBD2,TRBV12-3/TRBV12-4,TRBJ2-5,TGTGCCAGCAGGCCTAGCGGAAGAGAGACCCAGTACTTC,CASRPSGRETQYF
NA,TRBD1,TRBV2,TRBJ2-2,TGTGCCAGCAGTGTACGGGACAGGGGGCATTCGTGGACCGGGGAGCTGTTTTTT,CASSVRDRGHSWTGELFF
NA,NA,TRBV7-8,TRBJ1-1,TGTGCCAGCAGCTTAGACGGGAAGATCACTGAAGCTTTCTTT,CASSLDGKITEAFF
NA,NA,TRBV24-1,TRBJ1-5,TGTGCCACCGACCCTGGGGGTACTAGCAATCAGCCCCAGCATTTT,CATDPGGTSNQPQHF
NA,NA,TRBV7-2,TRBJ1-1,TGTGCCAGCAGCTTAGAAGGGCCCCTGAACACTGAAGCTTTCTTT,CASSLEGPLNTEAFF
NA,TRBD1,TRBV19,TRBJ1-4,TGTGCCAGTCGGACAGGGCAAACAACTAATGAAAAACTGTTTTTT,CASRTGQTTNEKLFF
NA,NA,TRBV2,TRBJ2-2,TGTGCCAGCAGCAGCTCGTACCGGGAGCTGTTTTTT,CASSSSYRELFF